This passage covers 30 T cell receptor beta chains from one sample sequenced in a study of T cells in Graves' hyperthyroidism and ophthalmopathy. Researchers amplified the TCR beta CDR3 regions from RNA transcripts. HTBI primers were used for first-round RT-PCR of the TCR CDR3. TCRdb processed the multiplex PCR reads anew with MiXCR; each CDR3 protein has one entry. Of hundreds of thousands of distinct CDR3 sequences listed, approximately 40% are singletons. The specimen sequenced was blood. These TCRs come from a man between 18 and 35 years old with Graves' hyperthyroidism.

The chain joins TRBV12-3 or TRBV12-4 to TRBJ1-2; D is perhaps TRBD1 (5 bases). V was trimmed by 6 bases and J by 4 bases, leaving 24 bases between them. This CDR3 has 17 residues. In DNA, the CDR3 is TGTGCCAGCAGACCGTCGGGCGTCAACAGGTACCCCTATGGCTACACCTTC. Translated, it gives CASRPSGVNRYPYGYTF.

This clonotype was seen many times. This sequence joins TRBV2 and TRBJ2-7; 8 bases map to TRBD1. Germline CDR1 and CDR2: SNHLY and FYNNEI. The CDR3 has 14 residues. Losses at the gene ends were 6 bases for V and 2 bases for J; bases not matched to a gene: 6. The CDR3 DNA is TGTGCCAGCAGGGATCCGGACAGGGCCTACGAGCAGTACTTC. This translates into CASRDPDRAYEQYF.

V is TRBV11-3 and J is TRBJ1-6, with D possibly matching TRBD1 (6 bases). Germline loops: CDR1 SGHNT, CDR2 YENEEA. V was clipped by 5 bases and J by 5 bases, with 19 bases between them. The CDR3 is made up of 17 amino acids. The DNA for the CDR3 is TGTGCCAGCAGCCAGGGATTTACGGGACATAATAATTCACCCCTCCACTTT. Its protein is CASSQGFTGHNNSPLHF.

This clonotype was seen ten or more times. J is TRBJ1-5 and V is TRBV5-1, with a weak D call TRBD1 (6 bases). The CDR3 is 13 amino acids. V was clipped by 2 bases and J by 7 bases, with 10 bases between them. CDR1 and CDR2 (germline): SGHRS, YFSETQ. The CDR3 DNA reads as TGCGCCAGCAGCTTTGGCAGGGGCCAGCCCCAGCATTTT. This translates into CASSFGRGQPQHF.

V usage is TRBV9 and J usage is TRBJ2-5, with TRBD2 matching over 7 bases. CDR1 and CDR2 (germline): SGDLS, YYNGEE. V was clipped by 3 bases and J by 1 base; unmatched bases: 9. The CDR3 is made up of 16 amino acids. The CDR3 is CASSGGGASGQETQYF. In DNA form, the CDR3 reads TGTGCCAGCAGCGGCGGTGGGGCTAGCGGCCAAGAGACCCAGTACTTC.

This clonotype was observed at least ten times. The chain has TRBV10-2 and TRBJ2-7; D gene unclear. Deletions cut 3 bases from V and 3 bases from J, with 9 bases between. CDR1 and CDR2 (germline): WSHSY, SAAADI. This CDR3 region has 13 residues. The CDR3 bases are TGCGCCAGCAGTGATACGGGCGGCTACGAGCAGTACTTC. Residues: CASSDTGGYEQYF.

CDR3: CSARRPISYEQYF. Written as DNA, the CDR3 is TGCAGTGCTAGGAGGCCGATCTCCTACGAGCAGTACTTC. The gene calls are TRBV20-1 and TRBJ2-7; D uncertain. CDR1 DFQATT and CDR2 SNEGSKA come from the germline V gene (reference sequence). V was cut by 3 bases and J by 0 bases, with 9 bases left in between. There are 13 residues in the CDR3.

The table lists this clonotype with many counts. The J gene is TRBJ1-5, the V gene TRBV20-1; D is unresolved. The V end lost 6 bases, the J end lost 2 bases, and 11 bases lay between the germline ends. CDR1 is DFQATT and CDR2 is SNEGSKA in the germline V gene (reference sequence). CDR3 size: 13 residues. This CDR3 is CSALGVGNQPQHF. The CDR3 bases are TGCAGTGCCCTCGGGGTTGGCAATCAGCCCCAGCATTTT.

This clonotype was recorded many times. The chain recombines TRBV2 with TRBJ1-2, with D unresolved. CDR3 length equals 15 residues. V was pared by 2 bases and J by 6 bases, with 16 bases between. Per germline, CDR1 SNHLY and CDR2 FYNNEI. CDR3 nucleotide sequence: TGTGCCAGCAGTGAATCGGGTAGAGGGTTAAATGGCTACACCTTC. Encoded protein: CASSESGRGLNGYTF.

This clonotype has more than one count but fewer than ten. The CDR3 coding sequence is TGTGCCAGCAGTTTATCCATGACCCACCTCCACTTT. Translation: CASSLSMTHLHF. This chain joins TRBV27 and TRBJ1-6; no firm D call. CDR3 length: 12 amino acids. Trimming left V 0 bases short and J 15 bases short, with 9 bases between. The germline gives CDR1 MNHEY, CDR2 SMNVEV (reference sequence).

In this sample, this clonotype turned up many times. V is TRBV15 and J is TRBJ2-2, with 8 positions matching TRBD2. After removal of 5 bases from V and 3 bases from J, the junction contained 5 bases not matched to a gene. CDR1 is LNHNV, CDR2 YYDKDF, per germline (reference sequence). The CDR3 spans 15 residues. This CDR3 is CATSVGTRDTGELFF. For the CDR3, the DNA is TGTGCCACCAGCGTAGGGACTAGGGACACCGGGGAGCTGTTTTTT.

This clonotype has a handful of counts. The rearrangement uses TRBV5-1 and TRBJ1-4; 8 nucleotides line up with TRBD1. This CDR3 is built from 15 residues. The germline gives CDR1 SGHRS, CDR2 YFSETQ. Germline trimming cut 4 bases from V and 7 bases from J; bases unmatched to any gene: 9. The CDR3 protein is CASSPSGQGFEKLFF. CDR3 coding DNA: TGCGCCAGCAGCCCATCCGGACAGGGTTTTGAAAAACTGTTTTTT.

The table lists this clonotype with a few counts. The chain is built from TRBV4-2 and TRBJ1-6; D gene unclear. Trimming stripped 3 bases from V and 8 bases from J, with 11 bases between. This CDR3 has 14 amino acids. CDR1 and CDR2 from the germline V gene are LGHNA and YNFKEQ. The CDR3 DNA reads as TGTGCCAGCAGCCACGTTGACGTGGATTCACCCCTCCACTTT. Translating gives CASSHVDVDSPLHF.

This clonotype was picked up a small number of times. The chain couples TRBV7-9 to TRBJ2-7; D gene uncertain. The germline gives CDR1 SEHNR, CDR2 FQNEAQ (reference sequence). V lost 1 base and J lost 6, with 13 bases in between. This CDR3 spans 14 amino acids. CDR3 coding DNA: TGTGCCAGCAGCTTAGAGAGACTCTTGAGCGAGCAGTACTTC. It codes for CASSLERLLSEQYF. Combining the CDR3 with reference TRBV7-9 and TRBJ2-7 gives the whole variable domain DTGVSQNPRHKITKRGQNVTFRCDPISEHNRLYWYRQTLGQGPEFLTYFQNEAQLEKSRLLSDRFSAERPKGSFSTLEIQRTEQGDSAMYLCASSLERLLSEQYFGPGTRLTVT.

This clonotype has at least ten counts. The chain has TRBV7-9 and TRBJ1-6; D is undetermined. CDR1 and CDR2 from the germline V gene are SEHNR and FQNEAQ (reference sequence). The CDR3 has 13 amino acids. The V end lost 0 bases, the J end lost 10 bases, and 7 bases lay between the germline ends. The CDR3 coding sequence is TGTGCCAGCAGCTTAGCACCAGACTCACCCCTCCACTTT. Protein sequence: CASSLAPDSPLHF.

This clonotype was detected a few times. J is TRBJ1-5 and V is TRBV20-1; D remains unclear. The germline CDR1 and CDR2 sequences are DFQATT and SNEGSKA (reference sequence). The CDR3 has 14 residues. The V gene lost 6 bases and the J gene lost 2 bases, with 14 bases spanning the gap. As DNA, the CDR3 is TGCAGTGCAACAATGAGACTCGGCAATCAGCCCCAGCATTTT. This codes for CSATMRLGNQPQHF.

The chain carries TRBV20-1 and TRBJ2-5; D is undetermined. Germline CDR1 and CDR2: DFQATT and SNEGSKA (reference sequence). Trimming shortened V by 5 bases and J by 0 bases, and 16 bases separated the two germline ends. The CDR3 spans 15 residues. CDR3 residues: CSAGRSSGYQETQYF. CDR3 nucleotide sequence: TGCAGTGCTGGGCGGAGCTCAGGCTACCAAGAGACCCAGTACTTC.

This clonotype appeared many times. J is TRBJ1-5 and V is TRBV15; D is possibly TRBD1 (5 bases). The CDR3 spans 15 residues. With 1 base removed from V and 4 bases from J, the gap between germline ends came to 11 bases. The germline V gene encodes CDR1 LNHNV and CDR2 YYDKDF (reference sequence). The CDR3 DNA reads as TGTGCCACCAGCAGAGGAGGGACGGTTAATCAGCCCCAGCATTTT. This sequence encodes CATSRGGTVNQPQHF.

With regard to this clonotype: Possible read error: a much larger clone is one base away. CDR3 nucleotide sequence: TGTGCCGGCAGCTTCACGGGACTAGCATTTGAGACCCAGTACTTC. The encoded protein is CAGSFTGLAFETQYF. This sequence joins TRBV7-9 and TRBJ2-5; 9 bases are a match to TRBD2. CDR3 length: 15 amino acids. Germline values: CDR1 SEHNR, CDR2 FQNEAQ (reference sequence).

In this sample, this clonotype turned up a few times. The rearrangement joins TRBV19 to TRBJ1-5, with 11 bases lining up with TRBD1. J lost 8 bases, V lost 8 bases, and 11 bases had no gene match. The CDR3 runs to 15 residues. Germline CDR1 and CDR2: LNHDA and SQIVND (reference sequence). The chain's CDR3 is CASDGTGGSDEPQHF. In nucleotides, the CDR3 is TGTGCCAGTGACGGGACAGGGGGAAGTGATGAGCCCCAGCATTTT.

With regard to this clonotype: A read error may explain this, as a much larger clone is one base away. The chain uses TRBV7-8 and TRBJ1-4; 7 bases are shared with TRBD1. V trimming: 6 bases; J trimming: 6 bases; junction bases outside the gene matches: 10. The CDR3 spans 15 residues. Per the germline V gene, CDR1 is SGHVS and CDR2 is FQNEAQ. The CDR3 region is CASSNGQVAYEKLFF. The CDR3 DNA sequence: TGTGCCAGCAGTAACGGACAGGTGGCCTATGAAAAACTGTTTTTT. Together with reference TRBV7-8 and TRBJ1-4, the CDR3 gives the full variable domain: GAGVSQSPRYKVAKRGQDVALRCDPISGHVSLFWYQQALGQGPEFLTYFQNEAQLDKSGLPSDRFFAERPEGSVSTLKIQRTQQEDSAVYLCASSNGQVAYEKLFFGSGTQLSVL.

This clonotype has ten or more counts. The CDR3 DNA is TGTGCCAGTAACGACCTCAAGCGCACCTATGGCTACACCTTC. This sequence encodes CASNDLKRTYGYTF. The chain links TRBV19 to TRBJ1-2, with unresolved D. This CDR3 spans 14 amino acids. With 7 bases removed from V and 4 bases from J, the gap between germline ends came to 16 bases. CDR1 is LNHDA, CDR2 SQIVND, per germline (reference sequence).

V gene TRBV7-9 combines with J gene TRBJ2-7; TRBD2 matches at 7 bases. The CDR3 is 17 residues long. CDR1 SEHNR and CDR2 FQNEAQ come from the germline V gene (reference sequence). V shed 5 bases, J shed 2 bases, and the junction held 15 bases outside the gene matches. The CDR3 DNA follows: TGTGCCAGCAGCCAAGAAAATTTGCTAGCGGCCCCCTACGAGCAGTACTTC. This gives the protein CASSQENLLAAPYEQYF.

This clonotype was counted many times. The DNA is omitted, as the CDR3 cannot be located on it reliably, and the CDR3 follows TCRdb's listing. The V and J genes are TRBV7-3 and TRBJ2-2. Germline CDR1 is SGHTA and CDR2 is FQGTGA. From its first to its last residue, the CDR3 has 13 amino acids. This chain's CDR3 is CASSSSITGELFF.

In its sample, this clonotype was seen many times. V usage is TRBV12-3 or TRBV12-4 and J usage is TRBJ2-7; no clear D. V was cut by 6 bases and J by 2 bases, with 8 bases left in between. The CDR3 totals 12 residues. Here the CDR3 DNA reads TGTGCCAGCAGCTTTCAGACCTACGAGCAGTACTTC. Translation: CASSFQTYEQYF.

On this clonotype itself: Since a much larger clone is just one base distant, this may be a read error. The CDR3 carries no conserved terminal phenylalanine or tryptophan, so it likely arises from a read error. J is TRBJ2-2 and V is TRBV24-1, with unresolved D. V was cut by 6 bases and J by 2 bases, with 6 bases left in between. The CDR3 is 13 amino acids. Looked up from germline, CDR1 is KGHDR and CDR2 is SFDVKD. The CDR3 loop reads CATSYSNTGELFS. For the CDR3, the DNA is TGTGCCACCAGTTACAGCAACACCGGGGAGCTGTTTTCT.

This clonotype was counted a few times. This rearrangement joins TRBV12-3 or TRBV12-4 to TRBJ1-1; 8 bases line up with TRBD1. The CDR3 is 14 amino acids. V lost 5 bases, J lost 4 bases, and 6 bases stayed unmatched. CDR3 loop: CASSPVRGRTEAFF. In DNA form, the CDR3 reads TGTGCCAGCAGTCCGGTCAGGGGGCGCACTGAAGCTTTCTTT.

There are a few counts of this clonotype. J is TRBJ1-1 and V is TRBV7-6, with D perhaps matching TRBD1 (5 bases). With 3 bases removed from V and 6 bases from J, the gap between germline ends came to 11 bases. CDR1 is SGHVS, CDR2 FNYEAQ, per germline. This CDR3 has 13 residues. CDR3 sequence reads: CASSFAGSAEAFF. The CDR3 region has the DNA TGTGCCAGCAGCTTCGCAGGGTCTGCTGAAGCTTTCTTT. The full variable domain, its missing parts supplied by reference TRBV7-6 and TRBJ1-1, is GAGVSQSPRYKVTKRGQDVALRCDPISGHVSLYWYRQALGQGPEFLTYFNYEAQQDKSGLPNDRFSAERPEGSISTLTIQRTEQRDSAMYRCASSFAGSAEAFFGQGTRLTVV.

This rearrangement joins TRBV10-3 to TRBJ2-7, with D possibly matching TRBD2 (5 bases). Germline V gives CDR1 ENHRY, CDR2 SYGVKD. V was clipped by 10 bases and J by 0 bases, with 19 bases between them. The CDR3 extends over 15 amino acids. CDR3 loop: CASSLWRASSYEQYF. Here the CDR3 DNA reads TGTGCCAGCAGCCTCTGGCGGGCAAGCTCCTACGAGCAGTACTTC.

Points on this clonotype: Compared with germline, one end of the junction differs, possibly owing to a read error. CDR3 sequence: CASSQVSMGTGANSPLHF. DNA of the CDR3: TGCGCCAGCAGCCAAGTATCGATGGGGACAGGGGCAAATTCACCCCTCCACTTT. J is TRBJ1-6 and V is TRBV5-5, with 10 bases fitting TRBD1. CDR3 size: 18 residues. Germline CDR1 is SGHKS and CDR2 is YYEKEE (reference sequence).